This TCR beta chain was retrieved from a study of cytomegalovirus exposure and HLA in healthy donors. Whole-study findings and limits: In a later analysis, a missense DCLRE1C variant was linked to TCR beta V- and J-gene trimming.

The ends were cut back, 8 bases at V and 6 bases at J, with 11 bases in the middle. CDR3 length: 11 amino acids. Germline V CDR1 and CDR2: SNHLY, FYNNEI. The PCR was carried out with 60 Vbeta primers and 13 Jbeta primers. Method: immunoSEQ multiplex PCR; TCRdb's copy keeps in-frame clones and lacks some. The repertoire holds about 77,000 clones, with nearly 80% as singletons. This clone was found once. Its specificity is unknown. The chain links TRBV2 to TRBJ2-7; weak D call: TRBD2 (5 bases). The TCR comes from a man aged 40-50 years in good health and CMV-seronegative. The material sequenced was PBMCs. This CDR3 reads CASQTGIEQYF. The DNA for the CDR3 is TGTGCCAGCCAAACGGGGATCGAGCAGTACTTC.